The 8 T cell receptor beta chains listed next were all sequenced from one sample in a study of a mutant IDH1 vaccine in newly diagnosed glioma. The time point is: week 35, safety follow-up. Topical imiquimod was applied with each vaccine dose, which held 300 ug of mutant IDH1 20-mer peptide. TCRdb's copy holds only in-frame clones and misses some; the assay was immunoSEQ multiplex PCR. The sample has about 68,000 clones; almost 85% are singletons. Their cognate antigens are unknown. The sample was PBMCs, taken from a glioma patient whose treatment included an IDH1 peptide vaccine. These receptors came from a man younger than 35 with glioma.

The CDR3 nucleotides are TGCGCCAGCAGCCGCGGACAGAACCTCGGGGACCTCTCTGGAAACACCATATATTTT. It specifies CASSRGQNLGDLSGNTIYF. This chain joins TRBV5-1 and TRBJ1-3, with TRBD1 as a possible D gene (6 bases). The germline gives CDR1 SGHRS, CDR2 YFSETQ. Trimming took off 4 bases at V and 0 bases at J, with 23 bases between the two ends. The CDR3 contains 19 residues.

The chain couples TRBV18 to TRBJ1-1; 8 positions match TRBD1. The V gene's germline CDR1 is KGHSH and CDR2 LQKENI. The CDR3 totals 16 residues. V dropped 3 bases and J dropped 0; count of bases not matched to a gene: 6. This CDR3 is CASSPKGTGVNTEAFF. The CDR3 DNA reads as TGTGCCAGCTCACCTAAAGGGACAGGAGTGAACACTGAAGCTTTCTTT.

The J gene is TRBJ1-2, the V gene TRBV7-2, with 9 bases matching TRBD1. J was trimmed by 6 bases and V by 1 base; bases with no gene match: 9. The CDR3 is 16 amino acids. Looked up from germline, CDR1 is SGHTA and CDR2 is FQGNSA. CDR3 region: CASSLGQPGTGNGYTF. The CDR3 bases are TGTGCCAGCAGCTTAGGCCAACCCGGGACAGGGAATGGCTACACCTTC.

The V gene is TRBV7-9, the J gene TRBJ1-5; unclear D gene. This CDR3 is 15 amino acids long. The germline V gene has CDR1 SEHNR and CDR2 FQNEAQ (reference sequence). Trimming took off 5 bases at V and 2 bases at J, with 13 bases between the two ends. The CDR3 loop reads CASSPGSGGNQPQHF. The CDR3 DNA is TGTGCCAGCAGCCCGGGATCCGGGGGCAATCAGCCCCAGCATTTT.

This sequence joins TRBV6-6 and TRBJ1-5; the D is unclear. The V gene lost 0 bases and the J gene lost 4 bases, with 7 bases spanning the gap. The CDR3 is 14 residues long. Germline lookup yields CDR1 MNHNY and CDR2 SVGAGI (reference sequence). The CDR3 sequence: CASSYSGSNQPQHF. In nucleotides, the CDR3 is TGTGCCAGCAGTTACTCCGGGAGTAATCAGCCCCAGCATTTT.

The chain has TRBV6-1 and TRBJ2-1, with 11 positions matching TRBD1. Losses at the gene ends were 7 bases for V and 8 bases for J; bases not matched to a gene: 7. Germline assignment: CDR1 MNHNS and CDR2 SASEGT. CDR3 size: 14 residues. The DNA of the CDR3 is TGTGCCAGCAAGAGGGACAGGGGGTCCCATGAGCAGTTCTTC. Protein: CASKRDRGSHEQFF.

The V gene is TRBV2, the J gene TRBJ2-1, with D perhaps assigned TRBD1 or TRBD2 (5 bases each). CDR3 length: 13 residues. Germline V CDR1 and CDR2: SNHLY, FYNNEI. With 8 bases removed from V and 0 bases from J, the gap between germline ends came to 8 bases. This chain's CDR3 is CASGGSSYNEQFF. In nucleotides, the CDR3 is TGTGCCAGCGGGGGTTCCTCCTACAATGAGCAGTTCTTC.

The chain recombines TRBV9 with TRBJ2-7, with D tentatively TRBD1 (6 bases). The germline CDR1 and CDR2 sequences are SGDLS and YYNGEE. The CDR3 length is 14 residues. V was clipped by 3 bases and J by 3 bases, with 13 bases between them. The CDR3 nucleotides are TGTGCCAGCAGCGGCCGGGACACGATCTACGAGCAGTACTTC. Protein sequence: CASSGRDTIYEQYF.